These 9 T cell receptor beta chains share one sample of origin, sequenced in a study of T-cell reconstitution after alpha-beta-depleted transplantation in children. As it was prepared, the TCRbeta library received unique molecular identifiers. Each CDR3 protein gets one entry after TCRdb re-called the PCR reads with MiXCR. Of a few hundred thousand distinct CDR3 sequences in the sample, about a tenth were seen once. Source: PBMCs from the stem cell graft donor, taken from the stem cell graft. These receptors were taken from a human donor who donated a stem cell graft to a child with acute lymphoblastic leukemia.

This clonotype occurred many times. The chain links TRBV20-1 to TRBJ2-1, with TRBD2 matching 11 bases. The V gene end was trimmed by 0 bases and the J gene end by 4 bases; junction bases not matched to a gene: 5. There are 16 residues in the CDR3. Germline values: CDR1 DFQATT, CDR2 SNEGSKA (reference sequence). CDR3 in amino acids: CSARDHGTSGYNEQFF. CDR3 sequence (DNA): TGCAGTGCTAGAGATCACGGGACTAGCGGTTACAATGAGCAGTTCTTC.

The V gene is TRBV7-6, the J gene TRBJ1-3, with unresolved D. CDR1 is SGHVS, CDR2 FNYEAQ, per germline. There are 16 residues in the CDR3. V was pared by 5 bases and J by 0 bases, with 14 bases between. Here the CDR3 reads CASSPFENLSGNTIYF. In nucleotides, the CDR3 is TGTGCCAGCAGCCCCTTTGAAAATCTCTCTGGAAACACCATATATTTT.

The chain has TRBV9 and TRBJ1-2; TRBD1 matches at 8 bases. CDR1 and CDR2 (germline): SGDLS, YYNGEE. Trimming at V came to 7 bases and at J to 0 bases, leaving 14 bases not matched to a gene. The length of the CDR3 is 17 residues. CDR3 loop: CASSAGGPQSTNYGYTF. The CDR3 DNA is TGTGCCAGCTCAGCAGGGGGCCCGCAGAGTACTAACTATGGCTACACCTTC.

This clonotype turned up a few times. The genes are TRBV5-1 and TRBJ1-1, with 7 positions matching TRBD1. Germline V CDR1 and CDR2: SGHRS, YFSETQ. With V trimmed by 2 bases and J by 3 bases, 7 bases remained unmatched. The CDR3 covers 15 residues. The CDR3 loop is CASSFEQGRDTEAFF. CDR3 DNA sequence: TGCGCCAGCAGCTTCGAACAGGGGAGGGACACTGAAGCTTTCTTT. Full variable domain (missing parts from reference TRBV5-1 and TRBJ1-1): KAGVTQTPRYLIKTRGQQVTLSCSPISGHRSVSWYQQTPGQGLQFLFEYFSETQRNKGNFPGRFSGRQFSNSRSEMNVSTLELGDSALYLCASSFEQGRDTEAFFGQGTRLTVV.

The CDR3 region is CASSPGTSGEVAKNIQYF. CDR3 coding DNA: TGTGCCAGCTCACCGGGGACTAGCGGGGAGGTAGCCAAAAACATTCAGTACTTC. The chain is built from TRBV18 and TRBJ2-4, with 13 bases fitting TRBD2. Germline CDR1 and CDR2: KGHSH and LQKENI. This CDR3 contains 18 residues. Trimming cost V 3 bases and J 0 bases; bases outside gene matches: 5.

This clonotype was picked up a small number of times. The chain employs TRBV10-3 and TRBJ1-1; D possibly corresponds to TRBD1 (5 bases). This CDR3 has 17 amino acids. V was shortened by 3 bases and J by 0 bases, with 17 bases between the two germline ends. Germline V lookup: CDR1 ENHRY, CDR2 SYGVKD. CDR3: CAISDRNQGRVNTEAFF. The CDR3 DNA is TGTGCCATCAGTGACCGAAATCAGGGTAGGGTGAACACTGAAGCTTTCTTT.

The J gene is TRBJ2-7, the V gene TRBV4-3; D not certain. Germline-derived CDR1 and CDR2 are LGHNA and YSLEER. The length of the CDR3 is 13 residues. V was shortened by 3 bases and J by 4 bases, with 10 bases between the two germline ends. The CDR3 bases are TGCGCCAGCAGCCAGTCTCAAGGGTACGAGCAGTACTTC. Translated: CASSQSQGYEQYF.

The chain combines TRBV11-2 with TRBJ2-1; possible D gene TRBD1, 6 bases. CDR1 SGHAT and CDR2 FQNNGV come from the germline V gene. The CDR3 has 14 amino acids. The germline V and J ends were trimmed by 6 bases and 3 bases, with 12 bases remaining between them. The CDR3 nucleotides are TGTGCCAGCAGGAAAACAGGGTTCTACAATGAGCAGTTCTTC. Its protein product is CASRKTGFYNEQFF.

The rearrangement joins TRBV19 to TRBJ2-4; D possibly corresponds to TRBD1 (5 bases). Germline V lookup: CDR1 LNHDA, CDR2 SQIVND (reference sequence). CDR3 length: 17 amino acids. V dropped 8 bases and J dropped 2 bases, with 22 bases sitting between them. CDR3 sequence: CASAWQGLRWTKNIQYF. The CDR3 DNA reads as TGTGCCAGTGCATGGCAGGGTCTCAGGTGGACCAAAAACATTCAGTACTTC.